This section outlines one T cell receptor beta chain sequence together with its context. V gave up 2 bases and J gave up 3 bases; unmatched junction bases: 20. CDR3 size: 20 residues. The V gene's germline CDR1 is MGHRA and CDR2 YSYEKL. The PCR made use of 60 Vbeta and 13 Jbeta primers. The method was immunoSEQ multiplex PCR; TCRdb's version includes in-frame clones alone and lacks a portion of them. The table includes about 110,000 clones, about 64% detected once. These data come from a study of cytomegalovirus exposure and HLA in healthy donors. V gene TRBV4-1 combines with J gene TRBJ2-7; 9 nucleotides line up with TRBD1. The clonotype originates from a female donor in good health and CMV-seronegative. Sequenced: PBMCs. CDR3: CASSQPHQVPPGTGFYEQYF. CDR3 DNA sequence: TGCGCCAGCAGCCAACCTCATCAAGTCCCTCCCGGGACAGGGTTCTACGAGCAGTACTTC.